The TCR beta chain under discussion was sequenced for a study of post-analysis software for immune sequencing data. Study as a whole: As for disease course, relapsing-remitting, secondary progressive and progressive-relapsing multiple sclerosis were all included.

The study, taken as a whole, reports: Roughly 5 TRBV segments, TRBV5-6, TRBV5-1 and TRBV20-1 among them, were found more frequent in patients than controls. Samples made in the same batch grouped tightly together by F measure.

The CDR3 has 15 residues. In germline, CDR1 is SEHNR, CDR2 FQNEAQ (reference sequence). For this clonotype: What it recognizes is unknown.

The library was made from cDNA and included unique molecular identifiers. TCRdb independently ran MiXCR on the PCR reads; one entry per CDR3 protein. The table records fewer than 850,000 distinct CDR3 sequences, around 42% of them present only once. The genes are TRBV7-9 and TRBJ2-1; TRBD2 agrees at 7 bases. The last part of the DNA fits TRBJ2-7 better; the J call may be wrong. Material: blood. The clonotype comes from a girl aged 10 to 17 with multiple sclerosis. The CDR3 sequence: CASSSTSERGNEQYF. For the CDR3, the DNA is TGTGCCAGCAGCAGCACTAGCGAGAGGGGCAATGAGCAGTACTTC.